The rows below give T cell receptor beta chains drawn from one sample of a study of PD-L1 blockade in urothelial cancer. Some clones are missing from TCRdb's copy, which holds only in-frame ones; the method was immunoSEQ multiplex PCR. The table has 45,000 to 60,000 clones, around 83% seen once. The input for sequencing was PBMCs, taken around atezolizumab (anti-PD-L1) treatment. These TCRs come from a man between 50 and 59 years old with urothelial cancer. CDR3s leave out the opening cysteine and the closing phenylalanine or tryptophan.

cdr3_length,v_call,cdr3_aa
13,TRBV5-1,ASSLQFSGANVLT
11,TRBV14,ASSPRLNEKLF
12,TRBV19,ASSIGTGVYEQY
12,TRBV10-2,ASSESRSGGRAF
15,TRBV9,ASSVTSLAGGVDTQY
12,TRBV4-2,ASSQPGIQVEQF
13,TRBV4-2,ASSLLGQGNYGYT
11,TRBV7-2,ASSPTMGNTIY
14,TRBV9,ASSAGGSTYNSPLH
9,TRBV29-1,SVEEDYEQY
14,TRBV9,ASSVGASGSADTQY
12,TRBV15,ATSTGGPAGELF
14,TRBV15,ATSMTGGGFTGELF
15,TRBV7-9,ASSLWGGTSSYNEQF
12,TRBV27,ASSLRRGNTEAF
14,TRBV11-3,ASSLRAGLAHNEQF
14,TRBV18,ASSPTATSYNYGYT
10,TRBV5-1,ASTGLNTEAF
12,TRBV6-6,ASSPGQQNTEAF
11,TRBV7-9,ASSLFGQTQAF
12,TRBV7-8,ASSLVGRTATQY
13,TRBV27,ASRRAGSSYNEQF
10,TRBV5-1,ASSVTYNEQF
11,TRBV29-1,SAMTELNQPQH
11,TRBV4-1,ASSGGLLDTQY
12,TRBV18,ASSPGQDAYEQY
9,TRBV29-1,SADTGTVLH
12,TRBV19,ATLKSGTKNIQY
13,TRBV7-9,ASSLSLASRDLYT